These T cell receptor beta chains were read from a single sample in a study of blood T cells in healthy people across ages. One entry per CDR3 protein results from TCRdb running MiXCR on the 5' RACE reads. The data hold about 500,000 distinct CDR3 sequences, with 20% to 30% observed a single time. These records were also assigned to another study, of T cells of mothers and their children.

The sample was blood. The receptors here all came from a boy between 10 and 17 years old in good health. CDR3s include the opening cysteine and the closing phenylalanine or tryptophan. D genes are given only for firm matches. Not all rows give a size; the values are once, few, many and, for expanded clones, a class.

D gene | J gene | V gene | clone size | CDR3 DNA | CDR3 protein
TRBD2 | TRBJ2-5 | TRBV7-9 | many | TGTGCCAGCAGCTTCCTAGCGGGGACTCAAGAGACCCAGTACTTC | CASSFLAGTQETQYF
- | TRBJ2-3 | TRBV5-1 | - | TGCGCCAGCAGCTTCGGGGACTTTGGCACAGATACGCAGTATTTT | CASSFGDFGTDTQYF
- | TRBJ2-1 | TRBV6-5 | - | TGTGCCAGCAGACCCGGGACCCTGGTCAATGAGCAGTTCTTC | CASRPGTLVNEQFF
- | TRBJ2-7 | TRBV2 | - | TGTGCCAGCTGCCGCGGACAGTCCTACGAGCAGTACTTC | CASCRGQSYEQYF
- | TRBJ2-5 | TRBV28 | many | TGTGCCAGCAGTGCTATTTTGGGGCTCCAAGAGACCCAGTACTTC | CASSAILGLQETQYF
TRBD2 | TRBJ2-1 | TRBV11-1 | - | TGTGCCAGCAGCTTAAATAGCGGGAGTAACAATGAGCAGTTCTTC | CASSLNSGSNNEQFF
- | TRBJ2-7 | TRBV27 | - | TGTGCCAGCACCGCCTTCGGGGCAGTCAACGAGCAGTACTTC | CASTAFGAVNEQYF
TRBD2 | TRBJ2-3 | TRBV7-3 | few | TGTGCCAGCAGCATCGGGGGGGCAAGCACAGATACGCAGTATTTT | CASSIGGASTDTQYF
- | TRBJ2-3 | TRBV7-9 | few | TGTGCCAGCGGCAGAAGCACAGATACGCAGTATTTT | CASGRSTDTQYF
- | TRBJ2-7 | TRBV28 | few | TGTGCCAGCAGTTTCCACAGGGGGGGTCGCGAGCAGTACTTC | CASSFHRGGREQYF
- | TRBJ2-5 | TRBV7-3 | many | TGTGCCAGCAGCTTAGACTTTGGAGAGACCCAGTACTTC | CASSLDFGETQYF
TRBD2 | TRBJ2-1 | TRBV20-1 | many | TGCAGTGCTAGTCCACTAGCGGGGACCCCATCCTACAATGAGCAGTTCTTC | CSASPLAGTPSYNEQFF
- | TRBJ2-1 | TRBV12-3/TRBV12-4 | - | TGTGCCAGCAGTCATACACGTACCCAATACAATGAGCAGTTCTTC | CASSHTRTQYNEQFF
- | TRBJ2-7 | TRBV7-3 | - | TGTGCCAGCAGCCCCGGCGGCGGCTTCGAGCAGTACTTC | CASSPGGGFEQYF
- | TRBJ1-1 | TRBV5-1 | few | TGCGCCAGCTCCGATGGTAGTTGGACTGAAGCTTTCTTT | CASSDGSWTEAFF
TRBD1 | TRBJ2-7 | TRBV20-1 | few | TGCAGTGCTAGAAATGGGAGACAGGGTGCCTACGAGCAGTACTTC | CSARNGRQGAYEQYF
- | TRBJ2-2 | TRBV24-1 | - | TGTGCCACCAGTGATTCCCCCTGGAGGGGCGCGGGCACCGGGGAGCTGTTTTTT | CATSDSPWRGAGTGELFF
- | TRBJ2-3 | TRBV4-3 | many | TGCGCCAGCAGCGCCCGAGGGGGAGCCAAAGATACGCAGTATTTT | CASSARGGAKDTQYF
TRBD2 | TRBJ2-4 | TRBV20-1 | - | TGCAGTGATAGAGATCCAACGGGAGGGCAGACCAAAAACATTCAGTACTTC | CSDRDPTGGQTKNIQYF
- | TRBJ2-3 | TRBV27 | - | TGTGCCAGCAGTTTAACCGGGGCAGGGGGCACAGATACGCAGTATTTT | CASSLTGAGGTDTQYF
- | TRBJ2-7 | TRBV4-2 | - | TGTGCCAGCAGCCAACCGGGACCCGGCACCTACGAGCAGTACTTC | CASSQPGPGTYEQYF
- | TRBJ2-5 | TRBV7-6 | - | TGTGCCAGCAGCTCATTCTGGGGGGACAGCCAAGAGACCCAGTACTTC | CASSSFWGDSQETQYF
TRBD1 | TRBJ2-3 | TRBV29-1 | - | TGCAGCGCTGTGGGACAGGGGGGCACAGATACGCAGTATTTT | CSAVGQGGTDTQYF
TRBD1 | TRBJ2-7 | TRBV6-1 | - | TGTGCCAGCAGAGCCCCCGGGACAGGGTTCTACGAGCAGTACTTC | CASRAPGTGFYEQYF
- | TRBJ2-7 | TRBV20-1 | many | TGCAGTGCGTGGAGCTCCTACGAGCAGTACTTC | CSAWSSYEQYF
TRBD1 | TRBJ2-5 | TRBV7-9 | - | TGTGCCAGCGGTTCGACAGGGGGCCTGAAGACCCAGTACTTC | CASGSTGGLKTQYF
- | TRBJ2-1 | TRBV7-2 | - | TGTGCCAGCAGCTTCGATCGGGGGACACACCGAGAGCAGTTCTTC | CASSFDRGTHREQFF
- | TRBJ1-1 | TRBV28 | - | TGTGCCAGCAGTCCCGACAGTCGCGTCACTGAAGCTTTCTTT | CASSPDSRVTEAFF
TRBD2 | TRBJ2-3 | TRBV7-2 | - | TGTGCCAGCAGCCACAGACTAGCGGGGGAATCAGATACGCAGTATTTT | CASSHRLAGESDTQYF
- | TRBJ1-5 | TRBV12-3/TRBV12-4 | - | TGTGCCAGCAGTTTAGTTCCTCACAGGGACCTCAATCAGCCCCAGCATTTT | CASSLVPHRDLNQPQHF
TRBD1 | TRBJ2-6 | TRBV20-1 | - | TGCAGTGCTAGAAGAGGGACAGGGGGAAGGGCCAACGTCCTGACTTTC | CSARRGTGGRANVLTF
TRBD2 | TRBJ2-1 | TRBV20-1 | few | TGCAGTGCTAGAGAAAATAGCGGGTACAATGAGCAGTTCTTC | CSARENSGYNEQFF
TRBD1 | TRBJ1-2 | TRBV24-1 | - | TGTGCCACCAGTGATAATGGACAGGGTGGGGATGGCTACACCTTC | CATSDNGQGGDGYTF